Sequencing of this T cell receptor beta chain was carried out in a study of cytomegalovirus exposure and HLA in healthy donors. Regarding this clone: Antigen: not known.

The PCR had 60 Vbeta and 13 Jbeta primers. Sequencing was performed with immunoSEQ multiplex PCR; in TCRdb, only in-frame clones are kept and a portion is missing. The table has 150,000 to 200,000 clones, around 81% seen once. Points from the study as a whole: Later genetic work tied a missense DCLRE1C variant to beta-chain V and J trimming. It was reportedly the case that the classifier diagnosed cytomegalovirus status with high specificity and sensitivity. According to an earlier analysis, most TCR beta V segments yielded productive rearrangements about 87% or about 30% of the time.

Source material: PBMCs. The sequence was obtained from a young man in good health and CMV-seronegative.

The CDR3 sequence: CASIRGNDSPLHF. The CDR3 DNA sequence: TGTGCCAGCATCAGGGGCAACGATTCACCCCTCCACTTT. J is TRBJ1-6 and V is TRBV28; tentative D call: TRBD1 (6 bases). Trimming removed 7 bases at V and 8 bases at J, with 12 bases between. CDR3 length equals 13 residues. CDR1 is MDHEN and CDR2 is SYDVKM in the germline V gene.